What follows are 32 T cell receptor beta chains derived from one specimen sequenced in a study of blood T cell repertoires in COVID-19. Generated by immunoSEQ multiplex PCR, the TCRdb table keeps only in-frame clones and is missing some. The repertoire holds 65,000 to 85,000 clones, with approximately 82% as singletons. Input material: peripheral blood. The source of these receptors is a man aged 45-65 years with active COVID-19.

The chain is built from TRBV5-1 and TRBJ2-3; the match to TRBD1 covers 12 bases. CDR1 and CDR2 from the germline V gene are SGHRS and YFSETQ. The CDR3 length is 16 residues. After removal of 4 bases from V and 4 bases from J, the junction contained 7 bases not matched to a gene. This CDR3 is CASSIPGQGASDTQYF. CDR3 in DNA: TGCGCCAGCAGCATCCCGGGACAGGGGGCTTCAGATACGCAGTATTTT.

This rearrangement joins TRBV24-1 to TRBJ2-7; 7 bases fit TRBD1. This CDR3 region has 16 residues. V shed 2 bases and J 6 bases; nucleotides not matched to a gene: 12. The germline V gene encodes CDR1 KGHDR and CDR2 SFDVKD. In nucleotides, the CDR3 is TGTGCCACCAGTGATTCATTCAGGGGGATAAGGAGCGAGCAGTACTTC. The encoded protein is CATSDSFRGIRSEQYF.

The rearrangement joins TRBV2 to TRBJ1-1; tentative D call: TRBD1 (6 bases). V was cut by 8 bases and J by 5 bases, with 12 bases left in between. Per the germline V gene, CDR1 is SNHLY and CDR2 is FYNNEI. This CDR3 has 12 amino acids. CDR3 nucleotide sequence: TGTGCCAGCGGGGGGGGCTGGACTGAAGCTTTCTTT. Amino acid sequence: CASGGGWTEAFF.

J is TRBJ1-4 and V is TRBV7-2; D is undetermined. The germline V gene has CDR1 SGHTA and CDR2 FQGNSA. The V gene lost 2 bases and the J gene lost 2 bases, with 6 bases spanning the gap. This CDR3 comprises 14 residues. This CDR3 reads CASSLSQTNEKLFF. In DNA form, the CDR3 reads TGTGCCAGCAGCTTAAGTCAGACTAATGAAAAACTGTTTTTT.

The chain carries TRBV19 and TRBJ1-5; possibly TRBD1 for D (6 bases). Looked up from germline, CDR1 is LNHDA and CDR2 is SQIVND (reference sequence). The CDR3 runs to 15 residues. The V and J ends lost 2 bases and 3 bases respectively, with 11 bases between them. CDR3 protein: CASSILGDTNQPQHF. The CDR3 DNA reads as TGTGCCAGTAGTATATTAGGGGACACCAATCAGCCCCAGCATTTT.

The chain combines TRBV5-6 with TRBJ2-7; 8 bases fit TRBD2. The CDR3 extends over 15 amino acids. V dropped 4 bases and J dropped 7; count of bases not matched to a gene: 13. The germline gives CDR1 SGHDT, CDR2 YYEEEE. The CDR3 region has the DNA TGTGCCAGCAGCAACGGACTAGCTCCCTTCGGGGAGCAGTACTTC. Protein sequence: CASSNGLAPFGEQYF.

This clone was observed a single time. The rearrangement uses TRBV7-2 and TRBJ2-5; tentative D call: TRBD2 (7 bases). V lost 2 bases to trimming and J lost 3 bases, with 13 bases between them. CDR1 is SGHTA, CDR2 FQGNSA, per germline. CDR3 length equals 15 residues. DNA for the CDR3: TGTGCCAGCAGCTTAAGAGGGGGGGCCAAAGAGACCCAGTACTTC. It is translated as CASSLRGGAKETQYF.

V and J are TRBV9 and TRBJ2-5, with D perhaps TRBD1 (6 bases). The CDR3 is 13 amino acids. Germline loops: CDR1 SGDLS, CDR2 YYNGEE. V lost 3 bases to trimming and J lost 5 bases, with 11 bases between them. This CDR3 reads CASSAVQGETQYF. CDR3 DNA: TGTGCCAGCAGCGCGGTCCAGGGGGAGACCCAGTACTTC.

The J gene is TRBJ1-3, the V gene TRBV18; D remains unclear. The V gene lost 8 bases and the J gene lost 4 bases, with 6 bases spanning the gap. CDR1 and CDR2 (germline): KGHSH, LQKENI. The CDR3 is made up of 11 amino acids. The CDR3 is CASPRGNTIYF. The CDR3 DNA sequence: TGTGCCAGCCCCCGGGGAAACACCATATATTTT.

This chain links TRBV27 with TRBJ1-4; 8 bases fit TRBD1. The CDR3 covers 20 residues. Trimming at V came to 1 base and at J to 6 bases, leaving 19 bases not matched to a gene. The germline CDR1 and CDR2 sequences are MNHEY and SMNVEV (reference sequence). The CDR3 loop reads CASSLYGGGRGPAIDEKLFF. The CDR3 DNA reads TGTGCCAGCAGTTTATACGGAGGGGGCAGGGGGCCGGCAATTGATGAAAAACTGTTTTTT.

DNA for the CDR3: TGTGCCAGCAGCTCCAGACGGACTTCGAATGAAAAACTGTTTTTT. It is translated as CASSSRRTSNEKLFF. V usage is TRBV7-2 and J usage is TRBJ1-4, with unresolved D. Trimming pared 4 bases from V and 5 bases from J, leaving 14 bases between. This CDR3 region has 15 residues. Germline V gene sequence: CDR1 SGHTA, CDR2 FQGNSA.

A single count supports this clone. One junction end disagrees with the germline gene, perhaps due to a read error. V is TRBV27 and J is TRBJ2-7, with 7 bases that match TRBD1. Germline V gene data show CDR1 as MNHEY and CDR2 as SMNVEV (reference sequence). The CDR3 spans 15 residues. CDR3 residues: CASSSPPRQGKKMHF. As DNA, the CDR3 is TGTGCCAGCAGTTCCCCCCCGCGACAGGGAAAAAAAATGCACTTC.

The J gene is TRBJ2-3, the V gene TRBV7-2; the match to TRBD2 covers 8 bases. The germline V gene has CDR1 SGHTA and CDR2 FQGNSA. The CDR3 is 15 amino acids. V lost 5 bases to trimming and J lost 2 bases; unmatched junction nucleotides: 6. CDR3 protein: CASSIRAGATDTQYF. The CDR3 region has the DNA TGTGCCAGCAGCATACGAGCGGGAGCCACAGATACGCAGTATTTT. Looking up the rest from reference TRBV7-2 and TRBJ2-3 gives the full variable domain: GAGVSQSPSNKVTEKGKDVELRCDPISGHTALYWYRQSLGQGLEFLIYFQGNSAPDKSGLPSDRFSAERTGGSVSTLTIQRTQQEDSAVYLCASSIRAGATDTQYFGPGTRLTVL.

This clone has only a few counts. This chain uses TRBV19 with TRBJ1-6; D is uncertain. Germline CDR1 is LNHDA and CDR2 is SQIVND (reference sequence). This CDR3 contains 15 residues. V lost 6 bases and J 10 bases, leaving 19 bases between the germline ends. The CDR3 loop is CASSRGDTVESPLHF. CDR3 DNA sequence: TGTGCCAGTAGCCGTGGCGATACAGTAGAATCACCCCTCCACTTT. The whole variable domain, remainder taken from reference TRBV19 and TRBJ1-6, is DGGITQSPKYLFRKEGQNVTLSCEQNLNHDAMYWYRQDPGQGLRLIYYSQIVNDFQKGDIAEGYSVSREKKESFPLTVTSAQKNPTAFYLCASSRGDTVESPLHFGNGTRLTVT.

The genes are TRBV19 and TRBJ2-3; possibly TRBD2 for D (6 bases). CDR3 length: 16 residues. V lost 1 base and J lost 0, with 11 bases in between. Germline-derived CDR1 and CDR2 are LNHDA and SQIVND (reference sequence). The CDR3 coding sequence is TGTGCCAGTAGTATAGCGGCTAGCGAGAGCACAGATACGCAGTATTTT. It specifies CASSIAASESTDTQYF.

This clone was seen more than once but under ten times. The chain carries TRBV2 and TRBJ1-2, with TRBD1 matching over 7 bases. V shed 5 bases, J shed 4 bases, and the junction held 13 bases outside the gene matches. The CDR3 is made up of 16 amino acids. CDR1 is SNHLY, CDR2 FYNNEI, per germline. CDR3 sequence (DNA): TGTGCCAGCAGTCCCCAACTACAAGACAGGGCCTATGGCTACACCTTC. Translated, it gives CASSPQLQDRAYGYTF.

This rearrangement joins TRBV4-2 to TRBJ1-1, with unresolved D. CDR1 LGHNA and CDR2 YNFKEQ come from the germline V gene. With 4 bases removed from V and 1 base from J, the gap between germline ends came to 16 bases. The CDR3 is 16 residues long. In DNA, the CDR3 is TGTGCCAGCAGCCCTATACTCGCGCGGAGGAACACTGAAGCTTTCTTT. The encoded protein is CASSPILARRNTEAFF.

This clone is a singleton in its sample. CDR3 sequence (DNA): TGTGCCACCTCACCCCCGGACAGGGACACAGATACGCAGTATTTT. It specifies CATSPPDRDTDTQYF. The chain carries TRBV24-1 and TRBJ2-3; 8 bases fit TRBD1. CDR3 size: 15 residues. The junction had 9 bases not matched to a gene; V was cut back by 9 bases and J by 2 bases. Germline values: CDR1 KGHDR, CDR2 SFDVKD.

This clone was counted once. J is TRBJ2-2 and V is TRBV2; 13 nucleotides agree with TRBD2. The CDR3 has 15 amino acids. V shed 7 bases and J 4 bases; nucleotides not matched to a gene: 3. Per germline, CDR1 SNHLY and CDR2 FYNNEI. As DNA, the CDR3 is TGTGCCAGCACTAGACTAGCGGGGGGCACCGGGGAGCTGTTTTTT. Encoded protein: CASTRLAGGTGELFF. Supplemented by reference TRBV2 and TRBJ2-2, the full variable domain reads EPEVTQTPSHQVTQMGQEVILRCVPISNHLYFYWYRQILGQKVEFLVSFYNNEISEKSEIFDDQFSVERPDGSNFTLKIRSTKLEDSAMYFCASTRLAGGTGELFFGEGSRLTVL.

J is TRBJ2-2 and V is TRBV9, with TRBD2 matching over 7 bases. The CDR3 length is 14 residues. The trim removed 4 bases at V and 1 base at J, leaving 1 base unmatched. Germline loops: CDR1 SGDLS, CDR2 YYNGEE. The CDR3 DNA reads as TGTGCCAGCAGCCGGGGGGAGAACACCGGGGAGCTGTTTTTT. Its protein product is CASSRGENTGELFF.

The genes are TRBV6-2 or TRBV6-3 and TRBJ2-7, with 10 bases aligning to TRBD1. CDR1 is MNHEY, CDR2 SVGEGT, per germline. J lost 0 bases, V lost 6 bases, and 2 bases had no gene match. The CDR3 is 14 residues long. The CDR3 sequence is CASSRTGGSYEQYF. CDR3 DNA: TGTGCCAGCAGCCGGACAGGGGGCTCCTACGAGCAGTACTTC.

The V call is TRBV5-8, the J call TRBJ1-4; D possibly corresponds to TRBD1 (5 bases). V shed 5 bases and J shed 4 bases, with 18 bases lying between them. In germline, CDR1 is SGHTS, CDR2 YDEGEE. The CDR3 loop spans 16 amino acids. The CDR3 coding sequence is TGTGCCAGCAGTCCAGGGAAGGGGTTCGATAATGAAAAACTGTTTTTT. Translation: CASSPGKGFDNEKLFF.

V and J are TRBV4-2 and TRBJ2-3, with 7 bases matching TRBD2. This CDR3 comprises 16 residues. V lost 0 bases to trimming and J lost 6 bases; unmatched junction nucleotides: 9. Germline CDR1 LGHNA, CDR2 YNFKEQ. CDR3 residues: CASSQDLAGVSDTQYF. The CDR3 DNA is TGTGCCAGCAGCCAAGATTTGGCGGGAGTATCTGATACGCAGTATTTT.

The V and J genes are TRBV30 and TRBJ2-3; TRBD2 aligns across 9 bases. Germline CDR1 GTSNPN, CDR2 SVGIG (reference sequence). The J segment lost 0 bases and the V segment lost 2 bases, leaving 0 bases of the junction unmatched. The CDR3 sequence is 14 residues long. CDR3 in DNA: TGTGCCTGGAGTACTAGCGGGAGCACAGATACGCAGTATTTT. Protein: CAWSTSGSTDTQYF.

The chain employs TRBV19 and TRBJ2-7, with D unresolved. Trimming took 1 base from V and 6 from J, leaving 16 bases between them. CDR1 is LNHDA, CDR2 SQIVND, per germline (reference sequence). The CDR3 has 15 amino acids. Here the CDR3 reads CASSIGATLLGEQYF. The CDR3 DNA reads as TGTGCCAGTAGTATAGGGGCTACCCTTCTTGGCGAGCAGTACTTC.

This chain connects TRBV7-9 to TRBJ2-7; 7 nucleotides agree with TRBD1. Germline loops: CDR1 SEHNR, CDR2 FQNEAQ (reference sequence). V shed 3 bases and J 5 bases; nucleotides not matched to a gene: 10. CDR3 length: 15 residues. The CDR3 is CASSLDLDRTHEQYF. Here the CDR3 DNA reads TGTGCCAGCAGCTTGGATTTGGACAGGACCCACGAGCAGTACTTC.

CDR3 region: CSIGKTGTYNEQFF. The CDR3 bases are TGCAGCATAGGGAAGACAGGGACGTACAATGAGCAGTTCTTC. The chain employs TRBV29-1 and TRBJ2-1, with 7 bases aligning to TRBD1. Germline CDR1 reads SQVTM; CDR2 reads ANQGSEA. Germline trimming cut 8 bases from V and 4 bases from J; bases unmatched to any gene: 11. The CDR3 sequence is 14 residues long.

The gene calls are TRBV7-6 and TRBJ1-1; TRBD1 matches at 10 bases. The ends lost 4 bases at V and 6 bases at J; junction bases unmatched: 8. Germline V gene data show CDR1 as SGHVS and CDR2 as FNYEAQ. The CDR3 runs 15 residues. The CDR3 loop is CASSSRDRGKAEAFF. Here the CDR3 DNA reads TGTGCCAGCAGCTCCCGGGACAGGGGAAAGGCTGAAGCTTTCTTT.

V gene TRBV3-1 (or the pseudogene TRBV3-2) combines with J gene TRBJ2-3; 8 bases agree with TRBD1. Looked up from germline, CDR1 is LGHDT and CDR2 is YNNKEL (reference sequence). V lost 5 bases and J lost 0; bases outside the gene matches: 7. CDR3 size: 16 residues. The CDR3 sequence is CASSYGTGQSTDTQYF. The CDR3 bases are TGTGCCAGCAGCTATGGGACAGGACAAAGCACAGATACGCAGTATTTT.

The count of this clone is one. V gene TRBV5-1 combines with J gene TRBJ2-7; TRBD1 is a possible D gene (8 bases). V was trimmed by 0 bases and J by 7 bases, leaving 17 bases between them. This CDR3 spans 15 amino acids. Per the germline V gene, CDR1 is SGHRS and CDR2 is YFSETQ. CDR3 nucleotides: TGCGCCAGCAGCTTGGGGCCTGGACAGGGAGGGGAGCAGTACTTC. Translation: CASSLGPGQGGEQYF.

V and J are TRBV7-6 and TRBJ2-5; possibly TRBD2 for D (5 bases). CDR3 length equals 16 residues. Trimming took 1 base from V and 5 from J, leaving 17 bases between them. Germline lookup yields CDR1 SGHVS and CDR2 FNYEAQ. This chain's CDR3 is CASSLGRTHRGETQYF. CDR3 nucleotide sequence: TGTGCCAGCAGCTTAGGTAGGACGCACCGAGGGGAGACCCAGTACTTC.

The chain recombines TRBV7-2 with TRBJ2-2, with TRBD2 identical over 11 bases. Germline lookup yields CDR1 SGHTA and CDR2 FQGNSA. There are 16 residues in the CDR3. The junction had 6 bases not matched to a gene; V was cut back by 5 bases and J by 4 bases. CDR3 bases: TGTGCCAGCAGCCATAGCGGGGGGGCCAGCACCGGGGAGCTGTTTTTT. This sequence encodes CASSHSGGASTGELFF.